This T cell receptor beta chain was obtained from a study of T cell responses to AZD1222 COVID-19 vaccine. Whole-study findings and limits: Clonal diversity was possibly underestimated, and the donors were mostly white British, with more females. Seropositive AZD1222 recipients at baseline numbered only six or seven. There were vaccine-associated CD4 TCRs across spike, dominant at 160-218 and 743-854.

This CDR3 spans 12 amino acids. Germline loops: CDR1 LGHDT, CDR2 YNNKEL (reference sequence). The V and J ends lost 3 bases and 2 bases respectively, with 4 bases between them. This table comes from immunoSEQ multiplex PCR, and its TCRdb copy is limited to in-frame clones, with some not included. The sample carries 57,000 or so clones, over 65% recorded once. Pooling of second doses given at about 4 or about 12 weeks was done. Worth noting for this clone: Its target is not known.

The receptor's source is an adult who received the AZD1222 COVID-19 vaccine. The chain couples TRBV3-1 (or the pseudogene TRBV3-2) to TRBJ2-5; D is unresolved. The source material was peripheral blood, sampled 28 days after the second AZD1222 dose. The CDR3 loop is CASSQGQETQYF. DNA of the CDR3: TGTGCCAGCAGCCAGGGGCAAGAGACCCAGTACTTC.